What follows are 15 T cell receptor beta chains derived from one specimen sequenced in a study of identical twins. In TCRdb, the 5' RACE reads were re-called with MiXCR into one record per CDR3 protein. The sample yields fewer than 900,000 distinct CDR3 sequences, around a sixth seen once. The same data also went into a second study, on T cells expressing NK-cell markers.

The sequencing input was PBMCs. The source is a woman between 18 and 29 years old in good health.

This clonotype was seen a few times. This rearrangement joins TRBV18 to TRBJ2-1; 14 bases agree with TRBD2. CDR1 and CDR2 from the germline V gene are KGHSH and LQKENI. The CDR3 is 17 amino acids. With 3 bases clipped from V and 6 bases from J, the junction kept 7 bases outside the gene matches. The CDR3, as DNA: TGTGCCAGCTCACCTTCTACGGGACTAGCGGGAGTCAATGAGCAGTTCTTC. It is translated as CASSPSTGLAGVNEQFF.

This clonotype was counted between two and nine times. V usage is TRBV4-3 and J usage is TRBJ2-1, with a weak D call TRBD2 (7 bases). This CDR3 has 18 residues. V lost 2 bases and J lost 0, with 17 bases in between. Germline V lookup: CDR1 LGHNA, CDR2 YSLEER. DNA of the CDR3: TGCGCCAGCAGCCAAAGGGGGGGTGCGTTCAGCTCCTACAATGAGCAGTTCTTC. Residues: CASSQRGGAFSSYNEQFF.

The rearrangement uses TRBV10-3 and TRBJ2-7; D is perhaps TRBD1 (6 bases). The germline gives CDR1 ENHRY, CDR2 SYGVKD. CDR3 size: 14 residues. V dropped 2 bases and J dropped 3 bases, with 11 bases sitting between them. The CDR3 sequence is CAISEDRTLYEQYF. The CDR3 DNA follows: TGTGCCATCAGTGAGGACAGGACCCTCTACGAGCAGTACTTC.

This chain joins TRBV3-1 and TRBJ2-7; no definite D call. Between the trimmed V and J ends, which lost 2 bases and 6 bases, there was a span of 11 bases. Per germline, CDR1 LGHDT and CDR2 YNNKEL (reference sequence). The CDR3 contains 13 residues. CDR3 region: CASSQTWDFEQYF. The CDR3 bases are TGTGCCAGCAGCCAAACATGGGATTTCGAGCAGTACTTC.

The V gene is TRBV27, the J gene TRBJ1-2, with D perhaps matching TRBD1 (5 bases). V lost 7 bases, J lost 7 bases, and 31 bases lay in between. Germline V gene data show CDR1 as MNHEY and CDR2 as SMNVEV (reference sequence). The CDR3 runs 18 residues. This CDR3 reads CASTPLGRAQNPLSGYTF. The CDR3 DNA reads TGTGCCAGCACTCCTCTGGGACGGGCCCAAAACCCCCTATCTGGCTACACCTTC.

This rearrangement joins TRBV20-1 to TRBJ1-2; D is ambiguous. The germline V gene has CDR1 DFQATT and CDR2 SNEGSKA (reference sequence). V was shortened by 3 bases and J by 7 bases, with 9 bases between the two germline ends. This CDR3 is built from 11 residues. The CDR3 spells CSASTGGGYTF. CDR3 sequence (DNA): TGCAGTGCTAGCACCGGAGGTGGCTACACCTTC.

The chain carries TRBV4-1 and TRBJ2-7, with 9 bases matching TRBD1. Germline CDR1 reads MGHRA; CDR2 reads YSYEKL. The CDR3 has 15 residues. V trimming: 2 bases; J trimming: 5 bases; junction bases outside the gene matches: 7. This CDR3 reads CASSQRTGEGHEQYF. In nucleotides, the CDR3 is TGCGCCAGCAGCCAAAGGACAGGGGAGGGCCACGAGCAGTACTTC.

The rearrangement links TRBV20-1 to TRBJ2-4, with D perhaps TRBD2 (6 bases). V was shortened by 6 bases and J by 0 bases, with 9 bases between the two germline ends. Germline V gene data show CDR1 as DFQATT and CDR2 as SNEGSKA (reference sequence). This CDR3 contains 13 residues. The CDR3 sequence is CSAEGLAKNIQYF. In nucleotides, the CDR3 is TGCAGTGCCGAGGGACTAGCCAAAAACATTCAGTACTTC.

This clonotype was seen more than once but under ten times. The chain recombines TRBV7-2 with TRBJ2-7, with 9 bases fitting TRBD2. The trim removed 4 bases at V and 4 bases at J, leaving 5 bases unmatched. Germline V gene sequence: CDR1 SGHTA, CDR2 FQGNSA. There are 14 residues in the CDR3. As DNA, the CDR3 is TGTGCCAGCAGCTCCGCGGGGGGGGGTTACGAGCAGTACTTC. This encodes CASSSAGGGYEQYF.

DNA of the CDR3: TGCGCCAGCAGCCGGCCTGGGACGGTGCTCGGAGGAGAGCAGTACTTC. Protein sequence: CASSRPGTVLGGEQYF. The chain joins TRBV5-1 to TRBJ2-7; D may correspond to TRBD1 or TRBD2 (5 bases each). The CDR3 extends over 16 amino acids. V was pared by 4 bases and J by 7 bases, with 24 bases between. Germline loops: CDR1 SGHRS, CDR2 YFSETQ. The full variable domain, rest sourced from reference TRBV5-1 and TRBJ2-7, is KAGVTQTPRYLIKTRGQQVTLSCSPISGHRSVSWYQQTPGQGLQFLFEYFSETQRNKGNFPGRFSGRQFSNSRSEMNVSTLELGDSALYLCASSRPGTVLGGEQYFGPGTRLTVT.

The chain carries TRBV4-3 and TRBJ2-1, with D tentatively TRBD2 (5 bases). Germline V gene lookup returns CDR1 LGHNA and CDR2 YSLEER. The V and J ends lost 3 bases and 2 bases respectively, with 20 bases between them. This CDR3 comprises 18 residues. The CDR3 protein is CASSHLGNGVGTYNEQFF. The CDR3 region has the DNA TGCGCCAGCAGCCACCTCGGGAACGGGGTAGGGACCTACAATGAGCAGTTCTTC.

This clonotype has more than one count but fewer than ten. V usage is TRBV12-3 or TRBV12-4 and J usage is TRBJ2-1, with 10 bases matching TRBD1. Trimming at V came to 6 bases and at J to 7 bases, leaving 6 bases not matched to a gene. The CDR3 length is 14 residues. The CDR3 sequence: CASRGQGLGNEQFF. The CDR3 DNA reads as TGTGCCAGCAGGGGACAGGGGCTAGGGAATGAGCAGTTCTTC.

This clonotype was seen more than once but under ten times. This chain connects TRBV4-3 to TRBJ2-1; D is undetermined. The CDR3 contains 15 residues. The germline V and J ends were trimmed by 0 bases and 5 bases, with 11 bases remaining between them. The germline V gene has CDR1 LGHNA and CDR2 YSLEER. CDR3 loop: CASSQEGLDHNEQFF. CDR3 nucleotide sequence: TGCGCCAGCAGCCAAGAAGGGCTCGACCACAATGAGCAGTTCTTC.

J is TRBJ2-1 and V is TRBV7-2; TRBD1 might be the D (6 bases). This CDR3 is built from 16 residues. The V end was cut by 5 bases, the J end by 1 base, with 15 bases between. The V gene's germline CDR1 is SGHTA and CDR2 FQGNSA. For the CDR3, the DNA is TGTGCCAGCAGCGGTCCGGGACACCCTTCCTACAATGAGCAGTTCTTC. Amino acid sequence: CASSGPGHPSYNEQFF.

On this clonotype: A much larger clone differs from this one at a single base, so this may be a read error. This chain joins TRBV4-3 and TRBJ2-1; tentative D call: TRBD1 (6 bases). The CDR3 sequence is 15 residues long. Per germline, CDR1 LGHNA and CDR2 YSLEER. The V end was cut by 1 base, the J end by 9 bases, with 16 bases between. CDR3 DNA: TGCGCCAGCAGCCAAGCGGTATTAGGGGGAGTTGAGCAGTTCTTC. It yields the protein CASSQAVLGGVEQFF.